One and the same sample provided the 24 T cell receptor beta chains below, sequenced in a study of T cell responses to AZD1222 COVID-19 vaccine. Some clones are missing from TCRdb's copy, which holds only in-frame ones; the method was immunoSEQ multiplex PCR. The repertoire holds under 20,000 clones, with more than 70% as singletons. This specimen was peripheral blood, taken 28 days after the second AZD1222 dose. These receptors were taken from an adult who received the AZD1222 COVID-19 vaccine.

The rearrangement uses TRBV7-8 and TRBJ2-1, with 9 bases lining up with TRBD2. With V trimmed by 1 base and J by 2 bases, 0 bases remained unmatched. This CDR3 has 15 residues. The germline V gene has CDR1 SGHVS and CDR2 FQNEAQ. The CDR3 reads CASSLGGGAYNEQFF. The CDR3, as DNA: TGTGCCAGCAGCTTAGGCGGGGGGGCCTACAATGAGCAGTTCTTC.

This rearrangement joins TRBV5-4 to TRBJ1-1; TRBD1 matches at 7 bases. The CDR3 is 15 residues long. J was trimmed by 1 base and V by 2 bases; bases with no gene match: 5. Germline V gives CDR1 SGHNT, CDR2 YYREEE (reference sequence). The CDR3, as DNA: TGTGCCAGCAGCTTAACAGGGGAAGGGAACACTGAAGCTTTCTTT. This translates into CASSLTGEGNTEAFF.

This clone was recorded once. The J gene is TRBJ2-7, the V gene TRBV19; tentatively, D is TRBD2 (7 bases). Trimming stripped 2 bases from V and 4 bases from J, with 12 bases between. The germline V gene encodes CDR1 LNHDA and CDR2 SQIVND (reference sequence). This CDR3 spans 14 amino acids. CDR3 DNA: TGTGCCAGTAGTATACGCGGGGGCCTTTACGAGCAGTACTTC. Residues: CASSIRGGLYEQYF.

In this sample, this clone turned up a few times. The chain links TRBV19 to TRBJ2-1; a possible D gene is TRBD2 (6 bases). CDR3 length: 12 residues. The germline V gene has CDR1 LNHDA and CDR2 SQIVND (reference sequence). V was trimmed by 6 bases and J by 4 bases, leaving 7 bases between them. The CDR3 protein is CASRDYYNEQFF. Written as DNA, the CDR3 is TGTGCCAGTAGGGACTATTACAATGAGCAGTTCTTC.

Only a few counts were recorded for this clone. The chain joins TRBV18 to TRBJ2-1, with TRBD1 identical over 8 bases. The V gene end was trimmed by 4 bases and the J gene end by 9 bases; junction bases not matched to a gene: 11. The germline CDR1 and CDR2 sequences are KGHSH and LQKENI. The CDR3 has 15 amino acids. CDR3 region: CASSHGGQGAGEQFF. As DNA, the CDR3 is TGTGCCAGCTCACACGGTGGCCAGGGGGCAGGTGAGCAGTTCTTC.

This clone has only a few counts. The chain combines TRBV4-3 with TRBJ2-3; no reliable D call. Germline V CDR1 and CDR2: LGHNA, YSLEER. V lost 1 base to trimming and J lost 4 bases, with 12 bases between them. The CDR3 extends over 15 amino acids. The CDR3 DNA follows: TGCGCCAGCAGCCAAGTACCTGGGTCGGCAGATACGCAGTATTTT. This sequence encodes CASSQVPGSADTQYF.

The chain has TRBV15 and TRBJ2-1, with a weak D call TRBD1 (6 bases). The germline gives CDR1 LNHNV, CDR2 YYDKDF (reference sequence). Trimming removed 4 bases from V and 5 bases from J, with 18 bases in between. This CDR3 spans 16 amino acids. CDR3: CATSTLTGTRNNEQFF. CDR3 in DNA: TGTGCCACCAGCACCCTTACCGGGACACGGAACAATGAGCAGTTCTTC.

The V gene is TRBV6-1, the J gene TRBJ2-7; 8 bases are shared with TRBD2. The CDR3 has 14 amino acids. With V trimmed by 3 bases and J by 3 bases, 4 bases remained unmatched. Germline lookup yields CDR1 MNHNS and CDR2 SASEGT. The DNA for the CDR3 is TGTGCCAGCAGTGACGAGCGGGGGAGCTACGAGCAGTACTTC. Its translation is CASSDERGSYEQYF.

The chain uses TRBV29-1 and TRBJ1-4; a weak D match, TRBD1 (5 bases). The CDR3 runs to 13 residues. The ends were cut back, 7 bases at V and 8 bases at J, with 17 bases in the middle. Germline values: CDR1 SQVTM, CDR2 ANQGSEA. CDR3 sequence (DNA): TGCAGCGCCCTAAAACAGGTTGGGGAAAAACTGTTTTTT. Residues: CSALKQVGEKLFF. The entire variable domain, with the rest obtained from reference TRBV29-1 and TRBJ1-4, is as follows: SAVISQKPSRDICQRGTSLTIQCQVDSQVTMMFWYRQQPGQSLTLIATANQGSEATYESGFVIDKFPISRPNLTFSTLTVSNMSPEDSSIYLCSALKQVGEKLFFGSGTQLSVL.

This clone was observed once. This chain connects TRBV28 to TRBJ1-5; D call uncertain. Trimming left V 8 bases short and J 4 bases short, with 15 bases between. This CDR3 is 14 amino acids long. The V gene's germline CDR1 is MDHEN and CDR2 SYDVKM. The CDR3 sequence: CASSTVLRNQPQHF. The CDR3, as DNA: TGTGCCAGCTCGACCGTCCTTCGGAATCAGCCCCAGCATTTT.

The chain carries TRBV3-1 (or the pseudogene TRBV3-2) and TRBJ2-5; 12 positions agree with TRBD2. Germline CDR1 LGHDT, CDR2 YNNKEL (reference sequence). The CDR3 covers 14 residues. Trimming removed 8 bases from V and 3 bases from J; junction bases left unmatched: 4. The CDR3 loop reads CASGRLAGEETQYF. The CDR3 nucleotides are TGTGCCAGCGGGAGACTAGCGGGGGAAGAGACCCAGTACTTC.

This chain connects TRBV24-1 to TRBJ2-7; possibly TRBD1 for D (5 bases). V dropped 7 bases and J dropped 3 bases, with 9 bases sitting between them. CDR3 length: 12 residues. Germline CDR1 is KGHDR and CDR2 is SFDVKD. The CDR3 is CATSTRDYEQYF. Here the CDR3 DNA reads TGTGCCACCAGCACCAGGGACTACGAGCAGTACTTC.

CDR3 region: CASSPHVADTQYF. CDR3 DNA sequence: TGCGCCAGCAGCCCCCATGTGGCAGATACGCAGTATTTT. The chain links TRBV4-3 to TRBJ2-3, with D unresolved. This CDR3 is 13 amino acids long. With 4 bases removed from V and 4 bases from J, the gap between germline ends came to 9 bases. Germline values: CDR1 LGHNA, CDR2 YSLEER.

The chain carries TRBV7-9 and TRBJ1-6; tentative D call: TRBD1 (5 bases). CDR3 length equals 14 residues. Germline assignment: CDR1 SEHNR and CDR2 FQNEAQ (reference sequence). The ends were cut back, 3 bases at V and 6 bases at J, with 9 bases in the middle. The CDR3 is CASSFGQLNSPLHF. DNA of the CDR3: TGTGCCAGCAGCTTCGGACAACTTAATTCACCCCTCCACTTT.

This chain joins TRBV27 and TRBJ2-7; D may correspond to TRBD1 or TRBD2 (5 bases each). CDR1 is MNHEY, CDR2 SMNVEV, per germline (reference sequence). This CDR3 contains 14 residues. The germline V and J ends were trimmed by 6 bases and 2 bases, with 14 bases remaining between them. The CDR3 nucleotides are TGTGCCAGCAGCACCGGGACGTGGACCTACGAGCAGTACTTC. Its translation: CASSTGTWTYEQYF.

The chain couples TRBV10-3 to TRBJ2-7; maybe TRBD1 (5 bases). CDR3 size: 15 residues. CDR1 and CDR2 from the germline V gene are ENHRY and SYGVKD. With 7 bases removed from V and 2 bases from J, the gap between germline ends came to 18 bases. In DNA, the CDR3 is TGTGCCATCATGTCGTCGGGTGACAGAGCCTACGAGCAGTACTTC. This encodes CAIMSSGDRAYEQYF.

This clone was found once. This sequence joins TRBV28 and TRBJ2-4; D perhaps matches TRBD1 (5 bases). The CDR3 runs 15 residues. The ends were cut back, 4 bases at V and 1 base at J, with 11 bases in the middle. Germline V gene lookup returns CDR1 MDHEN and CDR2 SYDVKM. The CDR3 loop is CASSSGSGAKNIQYF. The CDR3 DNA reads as TGTGCCAGCAGTTCGGGTTCAGGGGCCAAAAACATTCAGTACTTC.

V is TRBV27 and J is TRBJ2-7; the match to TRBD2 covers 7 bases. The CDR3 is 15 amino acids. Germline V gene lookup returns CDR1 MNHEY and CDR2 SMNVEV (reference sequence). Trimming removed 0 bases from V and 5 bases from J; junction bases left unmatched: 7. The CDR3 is CASSLSASGLHEQYF. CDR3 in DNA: TGTGCCAGCAGTTTATCGGCTAGCGGCTTACACGAGCAGTACTTC.

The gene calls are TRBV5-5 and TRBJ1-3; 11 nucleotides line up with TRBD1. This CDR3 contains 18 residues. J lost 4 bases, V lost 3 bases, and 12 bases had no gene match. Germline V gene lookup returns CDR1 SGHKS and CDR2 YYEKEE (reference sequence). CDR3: CASSSADRGPIGGNTIYF. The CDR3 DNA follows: TGTGCCAGCAGCTCCGCGGACAGGGGGCCCATCGGGGGAAACACCATATATTTT.

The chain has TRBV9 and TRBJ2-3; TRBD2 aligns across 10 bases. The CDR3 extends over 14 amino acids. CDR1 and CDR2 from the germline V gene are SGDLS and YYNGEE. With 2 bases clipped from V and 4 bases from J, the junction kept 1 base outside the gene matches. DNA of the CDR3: TGTGCCAGCAGCGTCGGGACTAGCGCAGATACGCAGTATTTT. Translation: CASSVGTSADTQYF.

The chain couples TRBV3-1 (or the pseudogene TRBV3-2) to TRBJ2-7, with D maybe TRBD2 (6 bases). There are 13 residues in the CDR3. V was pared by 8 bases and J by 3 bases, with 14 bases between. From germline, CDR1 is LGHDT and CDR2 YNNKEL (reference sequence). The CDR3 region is CASGTLIGYEQYF. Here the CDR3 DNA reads TGTGCCAGCGGGACTTTAATCGGCTACGAGCAGTACTTC.

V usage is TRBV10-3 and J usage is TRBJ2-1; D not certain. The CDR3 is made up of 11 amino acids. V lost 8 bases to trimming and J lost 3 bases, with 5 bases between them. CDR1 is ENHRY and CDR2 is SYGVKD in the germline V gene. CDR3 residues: CAIEDYNEQFF. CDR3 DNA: TGTGCCATCGAAGACTACAATGAGCAGTTCTTC.

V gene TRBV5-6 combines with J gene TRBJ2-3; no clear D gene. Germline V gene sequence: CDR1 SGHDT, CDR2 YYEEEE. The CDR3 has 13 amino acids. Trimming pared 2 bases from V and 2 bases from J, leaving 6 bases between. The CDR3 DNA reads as TGTGCCAGCAGCTTTGCACCCACAGATACGCAGTATTTT. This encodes CASSFAPTDTQYF.

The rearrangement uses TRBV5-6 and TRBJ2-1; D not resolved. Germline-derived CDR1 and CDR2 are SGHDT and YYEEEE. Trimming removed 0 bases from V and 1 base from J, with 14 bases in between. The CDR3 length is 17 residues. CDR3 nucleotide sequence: TGTGCCAGCAGCTTGGAAGCAGGACCCTTATCCTACAATGAGCAGTTCTTC. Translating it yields CASSLEAGPLSYNEQFF.